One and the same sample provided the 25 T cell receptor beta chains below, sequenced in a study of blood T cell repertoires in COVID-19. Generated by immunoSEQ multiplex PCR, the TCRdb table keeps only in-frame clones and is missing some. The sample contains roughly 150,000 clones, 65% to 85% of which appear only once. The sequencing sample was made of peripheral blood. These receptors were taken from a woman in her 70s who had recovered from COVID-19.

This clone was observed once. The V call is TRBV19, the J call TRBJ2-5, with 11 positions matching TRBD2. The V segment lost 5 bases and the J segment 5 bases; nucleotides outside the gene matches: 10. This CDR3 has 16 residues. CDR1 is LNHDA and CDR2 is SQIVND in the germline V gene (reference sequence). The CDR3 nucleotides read TGTGCCAGTAGTCGAGTGGAGGCTAGCGGGGGGGAGACCCAGTACTTC. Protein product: CASSRVEASGGETQYF.

CDR3 sequence (DNA): TGCAGTGCCCGGACAGAAGAAGCTTTCTTT. Translating it yields CSARTEEAFF. The chain is built from TRBV20-1 and TRBJ1-1, with a possible D match to TRBD1 (6 bases). The CDR3 is 10 residues long. Germline V gene sequence: CDR1 DFQATT, CDR2 SNEGSKA (reference sequence). With 6 bases removed from V and 8 bases from J, the gap between germline ends came to 10 bases.

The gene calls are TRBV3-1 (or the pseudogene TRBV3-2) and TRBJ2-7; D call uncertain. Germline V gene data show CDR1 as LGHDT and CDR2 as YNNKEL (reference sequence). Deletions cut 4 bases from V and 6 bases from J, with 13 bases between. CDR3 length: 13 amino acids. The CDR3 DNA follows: TGTGCCAGCAGCCTCCTCGAATCGAGCGAGCAGTACTTC. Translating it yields CASSLLESSEQYF.

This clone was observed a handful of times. The CDR3 DNA sequence: TGTGCCAGCAGCTACCCACTAGGGGGGCAGTTCTTC. Protein sequence: CASSYPLGGQFF. The rearrangement uses TRBV11-2 and TRBJ2-1, with D possibly being TRBD1 (6 bases). This CDR3 is 12 amino acids long. The V end lost 4 bases, the J end lost 12 bases, and 13 bases lay between the germline ends. CDR1 is SGHAT and CDR2 is FQNNGV in the germline V gene.

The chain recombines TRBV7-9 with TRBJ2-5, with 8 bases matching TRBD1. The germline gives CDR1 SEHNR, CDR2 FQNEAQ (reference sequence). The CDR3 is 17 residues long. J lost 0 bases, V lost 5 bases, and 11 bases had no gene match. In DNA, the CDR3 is TGTGCCAGCAGCCCGCGACCGACAGGGGACGACCAAGAGACCCAGTACTTC. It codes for CASSPRPTGDDQETQYF.

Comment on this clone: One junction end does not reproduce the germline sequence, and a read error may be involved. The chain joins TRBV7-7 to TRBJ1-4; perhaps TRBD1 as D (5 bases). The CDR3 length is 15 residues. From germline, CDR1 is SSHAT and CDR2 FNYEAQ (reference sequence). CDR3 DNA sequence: TGTGCTAGCAGCTCGGGCAGACAGCCTAATGAAAAACTGTTTTTT. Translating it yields CASSSGRQPNEKLFF.

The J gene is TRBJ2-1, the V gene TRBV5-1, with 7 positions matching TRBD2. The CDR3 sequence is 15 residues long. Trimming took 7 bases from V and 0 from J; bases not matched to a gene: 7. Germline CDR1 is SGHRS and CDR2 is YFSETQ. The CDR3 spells CASGTGGSSYNEQFF. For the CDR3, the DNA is TGCGCCAGCGGGACCGGGGGGAGCTCCTACAATGAGCAGTTCTTC.

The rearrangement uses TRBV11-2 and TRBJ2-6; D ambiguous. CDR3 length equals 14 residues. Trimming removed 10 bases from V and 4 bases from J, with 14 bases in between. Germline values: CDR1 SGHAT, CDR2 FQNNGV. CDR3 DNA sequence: TGTGCCACCTATTCCCCCCCCGGGGCCAACGTCCTGACTTTC. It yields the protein CATYSPPGANVLTF. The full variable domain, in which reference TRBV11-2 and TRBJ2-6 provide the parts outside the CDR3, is EAGVAQSPRYKIIEKRQSVAFWCNPISGHATLYWYQQILGQGPKLLIQFQNNGVVDDSQLPKDRFSAERLKGVDSTLKIQPAKLEDSAVYLCATYSPPGANVLTFGAGSRLTVL.

The CDR3 DNA sequence: TGTGCCAGCAGCCTTGGACAGGGTTCGTGGGATCAGCCCCAGCATTTT. Protein sequence: CASSLGQGSWDQPQHF. This rearrangement joins TRBV4-2 to TRBJ1-5; 8 nucleotides line up with TRBD1. The V segment lost 4 bases and the J segment 5 bases; nucleotides outside the gene matches: 10. Germline loops: CDR1 LGHNA, CDR2 YNFKEQ. The CDR3 loop spans 16 amino acids.

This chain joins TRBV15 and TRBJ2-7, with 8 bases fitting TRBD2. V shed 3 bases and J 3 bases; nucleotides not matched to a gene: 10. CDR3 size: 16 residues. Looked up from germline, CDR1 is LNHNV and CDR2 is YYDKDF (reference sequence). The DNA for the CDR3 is TGTGCCACCAGCAGGGGAATGGCGGGAGGAAGCTACGAGCAGTACTTC. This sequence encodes CATSRGMAGGSYEQYF.

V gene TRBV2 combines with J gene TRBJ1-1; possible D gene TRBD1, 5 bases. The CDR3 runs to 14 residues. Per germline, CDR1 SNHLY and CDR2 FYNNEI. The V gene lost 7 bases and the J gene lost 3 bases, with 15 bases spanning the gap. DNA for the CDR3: TGTGCCAGCATGGGGGGACTCCCGGACACTGAAGCTTTCTTT. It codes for CASMGGLPDTEAFF.

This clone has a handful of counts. CDR3 protein: CASSPATTYEQYF. The CDR3 DNA sequence: TGTGCCAGCAGCCCCGCGACTACCTACGAGCAGTACTTC. The J gene is TRBJ2-7, the V gene TRBV7-3, with TRBD2 as a possible D gene (5 bases). Germline CDR1 is SGHTA and CDR2 is FQGTGA. V lost 5 bases, J lost 2 bases, and 10 bases lay in between. The CDR3 covers 13 residues.

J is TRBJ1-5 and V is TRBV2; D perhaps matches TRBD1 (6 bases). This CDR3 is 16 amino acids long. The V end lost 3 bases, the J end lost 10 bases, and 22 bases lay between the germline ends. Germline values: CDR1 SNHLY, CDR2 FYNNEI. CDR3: CASSEPGRGQGRPQHF. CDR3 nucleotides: TGTGCCAGCAGTGAGCCGGGCAGGGGCCAGGGGCGACCCCAGCATTTT.

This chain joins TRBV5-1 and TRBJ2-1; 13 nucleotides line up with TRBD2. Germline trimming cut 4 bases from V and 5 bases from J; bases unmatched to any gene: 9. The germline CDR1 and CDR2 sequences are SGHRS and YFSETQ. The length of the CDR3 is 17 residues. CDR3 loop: CASSRGPGLAGDNEQFF. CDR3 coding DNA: TGCGCCAGCAGCCGGGGCCCCGGACTAGCGGGGGACAATGAGCAGTTCTTC.

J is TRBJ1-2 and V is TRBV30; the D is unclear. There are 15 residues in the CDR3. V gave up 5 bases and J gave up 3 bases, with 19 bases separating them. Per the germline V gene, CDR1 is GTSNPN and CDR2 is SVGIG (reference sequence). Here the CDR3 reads CAWEGGGEVYYGYTF. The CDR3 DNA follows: TGTGCCTGGGAAGGAGGTGGGGAGGTTTACTATGGCTACACCTTC.

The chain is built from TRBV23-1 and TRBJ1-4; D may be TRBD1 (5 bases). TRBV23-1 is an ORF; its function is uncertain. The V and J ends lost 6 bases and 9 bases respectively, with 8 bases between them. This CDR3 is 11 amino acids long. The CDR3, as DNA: TGCGCCAGCAGGGGGGGTCAAAAACTGTTTTTT. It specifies CASRGGQKLFF.

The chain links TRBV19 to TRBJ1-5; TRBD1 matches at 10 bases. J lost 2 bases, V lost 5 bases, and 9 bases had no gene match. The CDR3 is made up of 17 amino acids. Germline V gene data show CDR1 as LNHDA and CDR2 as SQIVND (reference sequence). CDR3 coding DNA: TGTGCCAGTAGTCCCGGGACAGGGGACCTTGGCAATCAGCCCCAGCATTTT. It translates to CASSPGTGDLGNQPQHF. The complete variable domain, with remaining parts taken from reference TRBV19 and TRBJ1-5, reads DGGITQSPKYLFRKEGQNVTLSCEQNLNHDAMYWYRQDPGQGLRLIYYSQIVNDFQKGDIAEGYSVSREKKESFPLTVTSAQKNPTAFYLCASSPGTGDLGNQPQHFGDGTRLSIL.

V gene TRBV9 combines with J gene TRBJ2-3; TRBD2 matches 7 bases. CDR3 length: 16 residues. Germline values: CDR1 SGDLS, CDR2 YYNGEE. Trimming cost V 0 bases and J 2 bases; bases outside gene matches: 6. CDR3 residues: CASSVGRRGYTDTQYF. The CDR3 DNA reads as TGTGCCAGCAGCGTAGGTAGGCGGGGGTACACAGATACGCAGTATTTT.

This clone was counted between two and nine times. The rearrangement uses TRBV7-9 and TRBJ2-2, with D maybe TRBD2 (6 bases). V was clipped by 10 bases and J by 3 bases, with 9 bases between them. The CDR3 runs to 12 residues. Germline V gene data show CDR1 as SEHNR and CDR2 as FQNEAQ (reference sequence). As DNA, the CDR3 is TGTGCCACGTGGGGGGACACCGGGGAGCTGTTTTTT. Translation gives CATWGDTGELFF.

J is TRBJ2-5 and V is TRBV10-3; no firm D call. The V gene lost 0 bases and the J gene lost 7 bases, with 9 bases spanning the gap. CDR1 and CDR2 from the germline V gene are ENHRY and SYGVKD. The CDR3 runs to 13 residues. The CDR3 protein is CAISESIGVTQYF. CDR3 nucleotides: TGTGCCATCAGTGAGTCGATAGGAGTGACCCAGTACTTC.

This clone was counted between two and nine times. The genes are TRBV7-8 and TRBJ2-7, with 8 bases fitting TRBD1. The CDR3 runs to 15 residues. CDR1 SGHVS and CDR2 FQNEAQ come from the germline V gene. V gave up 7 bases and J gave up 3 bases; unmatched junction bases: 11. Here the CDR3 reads CASNPRTGSDYEQYF. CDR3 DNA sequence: TGTGCCAGCAATCCACGGACAGGGAGCGACTACGAGCAGTACTTC.

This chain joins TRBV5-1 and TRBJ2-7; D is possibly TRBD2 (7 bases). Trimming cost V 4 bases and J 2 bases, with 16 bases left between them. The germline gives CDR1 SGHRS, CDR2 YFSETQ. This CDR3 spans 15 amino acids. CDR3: CASSPMGGGPYEQYF. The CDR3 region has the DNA TGCGCCAGCAGCCCGATGGGGGGGGGCCCCTACGAGCAGTACTTC.

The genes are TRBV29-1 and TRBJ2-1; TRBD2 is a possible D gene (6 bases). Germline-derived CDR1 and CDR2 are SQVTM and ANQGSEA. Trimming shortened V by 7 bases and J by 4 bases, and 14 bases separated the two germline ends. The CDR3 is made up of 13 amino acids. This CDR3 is CSAGSLAYNEQFF. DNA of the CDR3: TGCAGCGCCGGGAGTCTAGCGTACAATGAGCAGTTCTTC.

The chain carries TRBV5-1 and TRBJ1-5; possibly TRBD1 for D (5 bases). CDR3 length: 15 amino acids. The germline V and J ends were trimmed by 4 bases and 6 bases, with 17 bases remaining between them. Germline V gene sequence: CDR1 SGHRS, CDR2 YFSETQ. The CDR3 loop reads CASSPGTPATQPQHF. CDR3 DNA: TGCGCCAGCAGCCCCGGGACTCCGGCCACTCAGCCCCAGCATTTT.

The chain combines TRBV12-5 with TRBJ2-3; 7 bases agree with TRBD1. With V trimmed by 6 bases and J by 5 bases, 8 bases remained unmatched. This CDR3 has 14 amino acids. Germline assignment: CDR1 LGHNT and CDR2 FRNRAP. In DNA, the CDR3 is TGTGCTAGTGGCCGCGACAGGGCGGAAGATACGCAGTATTTT. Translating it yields CASGRDRAEDTQYF.